These T cell receptor beta chains were read from a single sample in a study of vaccination and CD4 T cells after COVID-19. TCRdb fed the PCR reads into MiXCR, producing one record per CDR3 protein. The sample yields about 15,000 distinct CDR3 sequences, 53% seen once. Antigens of these TCRs are unknown. Sequencing was done on a sample of CD4+ T cells from blood, cultured in vitro. All receptors derive from a human donor who had recovered from COVID-19. Both conserved end residues are part of each CDR3. The order of the fields is D gene, clone size, V gene, J gene, CDR3 DNA, CDR3 protein. A D gene is named only where the DNA matches it firmly. Some rows have no size entry. The others give once, few or many, or a class for an expanded clone.

D gene: .
clone size: few
V gene: TRBV28
J gene: TRBJ2-7
CDR3 DNA: TGTGCCAGCACGAAAGCGGGCCGAAGCTCCTACGAGCAGTACTTC
CDR3 protein: CASTKAGRSSYEQYF

D gene: .
clone size: .
V gene: TRBV5-6
J gene: TRBJ1-2
CDR3 DNA: TGTGCCAGCAGCTTGGGGACAGCGAGGTATGGCTACACCTTC
CDR3 protein: CASSLGTARYGYTF

D gene: .
clone size: .
V gene: TRBV6-5
J gene: TRBJ1-6
CDR3 DNA: TGTGCCAGCAGTTACTCAGCTGAGGGGGTAGGGTCTAATTCACCCCTCCACTTT
CDR3 protein: CASSYSAEGVGSNSPLHF

D gene: .
clone size: .
V gene: TRBV4-1
J gene: TRBJ1-6
CDR3 DNA: TGCGCCAGCAGCCAAGATCAGCGTTCAGGGGTCTATAATTCACCCCTCCACTTT
CDR3 protein: CASSQDQRSGVYNSPLHF

D gene: TRBD2
clone size: .
V gene: TRBV7-9
J gene: TRBJ2-5
CDR3 DNA: TGTGCCAGCAGCTCTCCTCGGACTAGCGGGAGGCACCAAGAGACCCAGTACTTC
CDR3 protein: CASSSPRTSGRHQETQYF

D gene: .
clone size: .
V gene: TRBV19
J gene: TRBJ2-3
CDR3 DNA: TGTGCCAGTAGTATTCTCCGGACAGATACGCAGTATTTT
CDR3 protein: CASSILRTDTQYF

D gene: .
clone size: .
V gene: TRBV30
J gene: TRBJ2-5
CDR3 DNA: TGTGCCTGGAGCGGGATTAGGGAGACCCAGTACTTC
CDR3 protein: CAWSGIRETQYF

D gene: .
clone size: .
V gene: TRBV6-1
J gene: TRBJ2-3
CDR3 DNA: TGTGCCAGTGGAGGGGGTTTAAATCCTAGCACAGATACGCAGTATTTT
CDR3 protein: CASGGGLNPSTDTQYF

D gene: TRBD1
clone size: few
V gene: TRBV2
J gene: TRBJ1-5
CDR3 DNA: TGTGCCAGTCAAACAGGGGGGAACAATCAGCCCCAGCATTTT
CDR3 protein: CASQTGGNNQPQHF

D gene: .
clone size: .
V gene: TRBV15
J gene: TRBJ2-7
CDR3 DNA: TGTGCCACCAGCAGGAGCAAGAGCTCCTACGAGCAGTACTTC
CDR3 protein: CATSRSKSSYEQYF

D gene: .
clone size: .
V gene: TRBV9
J gene: TRBJ1-6
CDR3 DNA: TGTGCCAGCAGCGCCACATGGACGGATTCACCCCTCCACTTT
CDR3 protein: CASSATWTDSPLHF

D gene: .
clone size: few
V gene: TRBV2
J gene: TRBJ1-1
CDR3 DNA: TGTGCCAGCGTCGAACAGCTAAATGTGGGTGAAGCTTTCTTT
CDR3 protein: CASVEQLNVGEAFF

D gene: TRBD2
clone size: .
V gene: TRBV20-1
J gene: TRBJ2-1
CDR3 DNA: TGCAGTGCCCCGGGACTAGCGGGAGAAAATGAGCAGTTCTTC
CDR3 protein: CSAPGLAGENEQFF

D gene: .
clone size: .
V gene: TRBV2
J gene: TRBJ1-5
CDR3 DNA: TGTGCCAGCAGTGAATTTTCGGGGTTCCAGCCCCAGCATTTT
CDR3 protein: CASSEFSGFQPQHF

D gene: .
clone size: few
V gene: TRBV7-9
J gene: TRBJ1-3
CDR3 DNA: TGTGCCAGCAGCTTAGACGGAAACACCATATATTTT
CDR3 protein: CASSLDGNTIYF

D gene: .
clone size: few
V gene: TRBV7-2
J gene: TRBJ2-5
CDR3 DNA: TGTGCCAGCAGCTTATTTCACTCAGATCAAGAGACCCAGTACTTC
CDR3 protein: CASSLFHSDQETQYF